This is a list of T cell receptor beta chains from one sample in a study of T cells after yellow fever vaccination. One entry per CDR3 protein, called by TCRdb with MiXCR from the 5' RACE reads. The table lists 140,000 to 150,000 distinct CDR3 sequences, around 6.3% of them singletons. The source was CD4+ T cells sorted from PBMCs, collected 10 days after the yellow fever booster vaccination. These receptors came from a man aged 25-40 years who received the YFV17D yellow fever vaccine. The CDR3 runs from the conserved cysteine through the conserved F or W. A D gene is named only where the DNA matches it firmly. The listing skips clone size in some rows; elsewhere it reads once, few, many or a size class.

TRBV5-1	many	TRBD1	TRBJ2-5	TGCGCCAGCAGCTTGGGACAGGGCGGAGGAGAGACCCAGTACTTC	CASSLGQGGGETQYF
TRBV24-1	many	TRBD1	TRBJ2-1	TGTGCCACCAGTGATTCCTCCGGGACAGAGTTTCGTGACAATGAGCAGTTCTTC	CATSDSSGTEFRDNEQFF
TRBV9	many	NA	TRBJ1-1	TGTGCCAGCAGCACCGGGTCCCGGGGCACTGAAGCTTTCTTT	CASSTGSRGTEAFF
TRBV14	many	NA	TRBJ2-5	TGTGCCAGCAGCCAAGAGGCCGGGAAGGAGACCCAGTACTTC	CASSQEAGKETQYF
TRBV12-3/TRBV12-4	many	TRBD2	TRBJ2-7	TGTGCCAGCAGTTTGCATAGCGGGTTGGTCTACGAGCAGTACTTC	CASSLHSGLVYEQYF
TRBV12-3/TRBV12-4	many	NA	TRBJ2-6	TGTGCCAGCAGTTTTAGGCCCAGCGGGGCCAACGTCCTGACTTTC	CASSFRPSGANVLTF
TRBV11-2	many	NA	TRBJ2-5	TGTGCCAGCAGCCTAGGGCCAGGAAACCAAGAGACCCAGTACTTC	CASSLGPGNQETQYF
TRBV5-1	many	NA	TRBJ2-7	TGCGCCAGCAGCTGGGGCGGGGACGAGCAGTACTTC	CASSWGGDEQYF
TRBV20-1	many	NA	TRBJ2-4	TGCAGTGCTAGAGCGCCCTCAGCGGGAAACATTCAGTACTTC	CSARAPSAGNIQYF
TRBV20-1	NA	TRBD1	TRBJ1-2	TGCAGTGTTCACCCCCGGGACAGAGGGGGCGGCTACACCTTC	CSVHPRDRGGGYTF
TRBV2	many	TRBD2	TRBJ2-1	TGTGCCAGCAGTGCTCTAGCGGGAGGTTTCAATGAGCAGTTCTTC	CASSALAGGFNEQFF
TRBV23-1	many	TRBD2	TRBJ2-5	TGCGCCAGCAACCCTCCCCGGAGTAGCGGGAGTGGAGAGACCCAGTACTTC	CASNPPRSSGSGETQYF
TRBV10-2	many	TRBD2	TRBJ2-7	TGCGCCAGCAGTTTAGCGGGAGGCCGGAACGAGCAGTACTTC	CASSLAGGRNEQYF
TRBV5-1	many	NA	TRBJ2-3	TGCGCCAGCAGCTTGGAGAGCAGCACAGATACGCAGTATTTT	CASSLESSTDTQYF
TRBV5-1	many	TRBD1	TRBJ2-7	TGCGCCAGCAGCTTGGCCAGGGACAGGGGTTACGAGCAGTACTTC	CASSLARDRGYEQYF
TRBV6-1	many	NA	TRBJ2-1	TGTGCCAGCAGTGGGGGGGACTTTTCCTACAATGAGCAGTTCTTC	CASSGGDFSYNEQFF
TRBV4-3	many	TRBD1	TRBJ2-1	TGCGCCAGCAGCCAAGATCGGGGACAGGGGACGAATGAGCAGTTCTTC	CASSQDRGQGTNEQFF
TRBV4-3	many	NA	TRBJ1-2	TGCGCCAGCAGCCAGGAAGTATTAGCGGGTGGCTACACCTTC	CASSQEVLAGGYTF
TRBV7-2	many	NA	TRBJ2-3	TGTGCCAGCAGCTTAGCGAGGGCGGAGAGCACAGATACGCAGTATTTT	CASSLARAESTDTQYF
TRBV12-3/TRBV12-4	many	TRBD1	TRBJ1-4	TGTGCCAGCAGGCCCGGGACAGTTAATGAAAAACTGTTTTTT	CASRPGTVNEKLFF
TRBV28	many	NA	TRBJ2-1	TGTGCCAGCAGTTCCACACCTCCGACTGGGACGGGTGAGCAGTTCTTC	CASSSTPPTGTGEQFF
TRBV28	many	TRBD2	TRBJ2-7	TGTGCCAGCAGCGGACTAGCGGACTCCTACGAGCAGTACTTC	CASSGLADSYEQYF